Detailed here is one T cell receptor beta chain. UMIs accompanied the 5'RACE template switching by which TCR beta cDNA was made. TCRdb reanalyzed the 5' RACE reads and collapses them to one entry per CDR3 protein, without DNA. The sample holds roughly 300,000 distinct CDR3 sequences. These data come from a study of T cells expressing NK-cell markers. Per the germline V gene, CDR1 is SQVTM and CDR2 is ANQGSEA. CDR3 size: 14 residues. The J gene is TRBJ1-1, the V gene TRBV29-1; TCRdb's assignment of TRBD1 cannot be checked, as there is no DNA. Sequencing was done on a sample of blood T cells: a sorted CD56 or NKG2C T cell subset, CD4+ or CD8+ T cells, or bulk PBMC T cells (not recorded which). The TCR sequence derives from a woman between 18 and 70 years old in good health. The chain's CDR3 is CSVGDSHMNTEAFF.